A selection of T cell receptor beta chains follows, all from one sample in a study of T cells in Graves' hyperthyroidism and ophthalmopathy. One entry per CDR3 protein, called by TCRdb with MiXCR from the multiplex PCR reads. The sample lists approximately 870,000 distinct CDR3 sequences; roughly 40% were seen once. Sequencing was performed on blood. The receptor source for this set is a man between 18 and 29 years old with Graves' hyperthyroidism. The CDR3 runs from the conserved cysteine through the conserved F or W. Each record gives: CDR3 length, J gene, D gene, clone size, V gene, CDR3 protein, CDR3 DNA. D genes are given only for firm matches. Some rows have no size entry. The others give once, few or many, or a class for an expanded clone.

cdr3_length: 15
j_call: TRBJ1-1
d_call: .
clone_size: .
v_call: TRBV5-1
cdr3_aa: CASSLAVGPNTEAFF
cdr3_nt: TGCGCCAGCAGCTTGGCGGTGGGACCGAACACTGAAGCTTTCTTT

cdr3_length: 16
j_call: TRBJ1-4
d_call: .
clone_size: .
v_call: TRBV5-1
cdr3_aa: CASSLRAQGTNEKLFF
cdr3_nt: TGCGCCAGCAGCTTAAGGGCCCAAGGGACTAATGAAAAACTGTTTTTT

cdr3_length: 16
j_call: TRBJ2-5
d_call: TRBD1
clone_size: once
v_call: TRBV7-9
cdr3_aa: CASSSGTGGGQETQYF
cdr3_nt: TGTGCCAGCAGCTCAGGGACAGGGGGCGGCCAAGAGACCCAGTACTTC

cdr3_length: 13
j_call: TRBJ2-5
d_call: TRBD2
clone_size: few
v_call: TRBV6-6
cdr3_aa: CASGLAGVETQYF
cdr3_nt: TGTGCCAGCGGGCTAGCGGGAGTGGAGACCCAGTACTTC

cdr3_length: 20
j_call: TRBJ2-3
d_call: TRBD2
clone_size: .
v_call: TRBV19
cdr3_aa: CASSPGTSGIAADSTDTQYF
cdr3_nt: TGTGCCAGTAGTCCCGGGACTAGCGGGATAGCGGCGGATAGCACAGATACGCAGTATTTT

cdr3_length: 17
j_call: TRBJ1-2
d_call: TRBD1
clone_size: .
v_call: TRBV7-9
cdr3_aa: CASSPDRGSRQNYGYTF
cdr3_nt: TGTGCCAGCAGCCCCGACAGGGGGTCGCGTCAGAACTATGGCTACACCTTC

cdr3_length: 14
j_call: TRBJ1-6
d_call: .
clone_size: many
v_call: TRBV2
cdr3_aa: CASCVRDQNSPLHF
cdr3_nt: TGTGCCAGCTGCGTAAGGGATCAAAATTCACCCCTCCACTTT

cdr3_length: 14
j_call: TRBJ1-2
d_call: TRBD1
clone_size: .
v_call: TRBV2
cdr3_aa: CASSAQVTGGGYTF
cdr3_nt: TGTGCCAGCAGTGCCCAAGTTACAGGGGGAGGCTACACCTTC

cdr3_length: 13
j_call: TRBJ1-6
d_call: .
clone_size: .
v_call: TRBV9
cdr3_aa: CARNLQGQPPLHF
cdr3_nt: TGTGCTAGAAACCTGCAGGGGCAACCACCCCTCCACTTT

cdr3_length: 12
j_call: TRBJ1-2
d_call: .
clone_size: many
v_call: TRBV6-5
cdr3_aa: CASSYGGYGYTF
cdr3_nt: TGTGCCAGCAGTTACGGGGGGTATGGCTACACCTTC

cdr3_length: 11
j_call: TRBJ1-2
d_call: .
clone_size: few
v_call: TRBV29-1
cdr3_aa: CSVEETYGYTF
cdr3_nt: TGCAGCGTTGAAGAGACTTATGGCTACACCTTC

cdr3_length: 13
j_call: TRBJ1-2
d_call: .
clone_size: few
v_call: TRBV6-2/TRBV6-3
cdr3_aa: CASSYPTSYGYTF
cdr3_nt: TGTGCCAGCAGTTACCCGACTTCCTATGGCTACACCTTC

cdr3_length: 14
j_call: TRBJ2-2
d_call: TRBD1
clone_size: few
v_call: TRBV29-1
cdr3_aa: CSVGTGGYTGELFF
cdr3_nt: TGCAGCGTTGGAACAGGGGGTTATACCGGGGAGCTGTTTTTT

cdr3_length: 14
j_call: TRBJ2-7
d_call: .
clone_size: few
v_call: TRBV20-1
cdr3_aa: CSASGRSSSYEQYF
cdr3_nt: TGCAGTGCTAGTGGGAGGTCCTCCTCCTACGAGCAGTACTTC

cdr3_length: 11
j_call: TRBJ2-7
d_call: .
clone_size: .
v_call: TRBV11-1
cdr3_aa: CASSNRAEQYF
cdr3_nt: TGTGCCAGCAGCAACAGGGCTGAGCAGTACTTC

cdr3_length: 14
j_call: TRBJ2-7
d_call: TRBD1
clone_size: few
v_call: TRBV7-9
cdr3_aa: CASSPDRNYGEQYF
cdr3_nt: TGTGCCAGCAGCCCGGACAGGAATTACGGAGAGCAGTACTTC

cdr3_length: 13
j_call: TRBJ2-7
d_call: TRBD1
clone_size: many
v_call: TRBV19
cdr3_aa: CASRITGEAEQYF
cdr3_nt: TGTGCCAGTAGAATAACAGGGGAAGCCGAGCAGTACTTC

cdr3_length: 14
j_call: TRBJ2-6
d_call: TRBD1
clone_size: .
v_call: TRBV7-8
cdr3_aa: CASSRLTGENVLTF
cdr3_nt: TGCGCCAGCAGCCGCCTTACAGGGGAGAACGTCCTGACTTTC

cdr3_length: 14
j_call: TRBJ2-3
d_call: .
clone_size: .
v_call: TRBV19
cdr3_aa: CASSMTITTDTQYF
cdr3_nt: TGTGCCAGTAGTATGACTATTACCACAGATACGCAGTATTTT

cdr3_length: 13
j_call: TRBJ1-2
d_call: .
clone_size: few
v_call: TRBV18
cdr3_aa: CASSPSEGYGYTF
cdr3_nt: TGTGCCAGCTCACCATCGGAGGGATATGGCTACACCTTC

cdr3_length: 11
j_call: TRBJ2-3
d_call: .
clone_size: .
v_call: TRBV7-2
cdr3_aa: CASSLLGAQYF
cdr3_nt: TGTGCCAGCAGCCTTCTGGGGGCGCAGTATTTT

cdr3_length: 14
j_call: TRBJ1-3
d_call: .
clone_size: many
v_call: TRBV7-6
cdr3_aa: CASSLASEGNTIYF
cdr3_nt: TGTGCCAGCAGCTTAGCGTCCGAAGGAAACACCATATATTTT

cdr3_length: 16
j_call: TRBJ1-4
d_call: .
clone_size: many
v_call: TRBV7-9
cdr3_aa: CASSPGRKNTNEKLFF
cdr3_nt: TGTGCCAGCAGTCCGGGAAGAAAGAACACTAATGAAAAACTGTTTTTT

cdr3_length: 16
j_call: TRBJ1-1
d_call: .
clone_size: few
v_call: TRBV7-2
cdr3_aa: CASSLGQGTTGTEAFF
cdr3_nt: TGTGCCAGCAGCTTAGGGCAAGGGACCACGGGGACTGAAGCTTTCTTT

cdr3_length: 11
j_call: TRBJ2-7
d_call: .
clone_size: many
v_call: TRBV12-3/TRBV12-4
cdr3_aa: CASSFSHEQYF
cdr3_nt: TGCGCCAGCAGCTTCTCCCACGAGCAGTACTTC

cdr3_length: 13
j_call: TRBJ2-7
d_call: .
clone_size: .
v_call: TRBV25-1
cdr3_aa: CASRVDPTGEQYF
cdr3_nt: TGTGCCAGCAGGGTCGACCCTACGGGGGAGCAGTACTTC

cdr3_length: 13
j_call: TRBJ2-5
d_call: .
clone_size: .
v_call: TRBV10-3
cdr3_aa: CARAQGFEETQYF
cdr3_nt: TGTGCCAGAGCACAGGGATTTGAAGAGACCCAGTACTTC

cdr3_length: 13
j_call: TRBJ1-1
d_call: .
clone_size: many
v_call: TRBV20-1
cdr3_aa: CSARSTMNTEAFF
cdr3_nt: TGCAGTGCGCGTTCCACCATGAACACTGAAGCTTTCTTT

cdr3_length: 17
j_call: TRBJ2-7
d_call: .
clone_size: .
v_call: TRBV7-8
cdr3_aa: CASSLVSEMLSFYEQYF
cdr3_nt: TGTGCCAGCAGCTTAGTTTCCGAGATGCTAAGCTTCTACGAGCAGTACTTC

cdr3_length: 14
j_call: TRBJ2-3
d_call: .
clone_size: few
v_call: TRBV15
cdr3_aa: CATSRKDLTDTQYF
cdr3_nt: TGTGCCACCAGCAGAAAGGATCTCACAGATACGCAGTATTTT

cdr3_length: 16
j_call: TRBJ2-7
d_call: .
clone_size: many
v_call: TRBV10-3
cdr3_aa: CAISDRGRTGNDEQYF
cdr3_nt: TGTGCCATCAGTGATAGGGGCAGAACAGGGAATGACGAGCAGTACTTC

cdr3_length: 13
j_call: TRBJ2-7
d_call: .
clone_size: many
v_call: TRBV7-9
cdr3_aa: CASSFPAIGEQYF
cdr3_nt: TGTGCCAGCAGCTTCCCTGCTATCGGCGAGCAGTACTTC

cdr3_length: 16
j_call: TRBJ2-7
d_call: TRBD2
clone_size: once
v_call: TRBV7-8
cdr3_aa: CASKASGGRISYEQYF
cdr3_nt: TGTGCCAGCAAAGCTAGCGGGGGCCGGATCTCCTACGAGCAGTACTTC

cdr3_length: 17
j_call: TRBJ1-1
d_call: .
clone_size: few
v_call: TRBV7-9
cdr3_aa: CASSSWQKTQGLPEAFF
cdr3_nt: TGTGCCAGCAGCTCCTGGCAGAAAACGCAAGGTCTCCCTGAAGCTTTCTTT

cdr3_length: 16
j_call: TRBJ2-5
d_call: TRBD2
clone_size: few
v_call: TRBV7-9
cdr3_aa: CASSLDFGLAAETQYF
cdr3_nt: TGTGCCAGCAGCTTAGATTTTGGACTAGCGGCAGAGACCCAGTACTTC

cdr3_length: 15
j_call: TRBJ1-5
d_call: .
clone_size: many
v_call: TRBV12-3/TRBV12-4
cdr3_aa: CASSPSLGSNQPQHF
cdr3_nt: TGTGCCAGCAGTCCCAGTCTGGGATCCAATCAGCCCCAGCATTTT

cdr3_length: 14
j_call: TRBJ2-7
d_call: .
clone_size: few
v_call: TRBV14
cdr3_aa: CASSQDRYSHEQYF
cdr3_nt: TGTGCCAGCAGCCAAGATCGGTACAGCCACGAGCAGTACTTC

cdr3_length: 15
j_call: TRBJ2-7
d_call: .
clone_size: .
v_call: TRBV6-6
cdr3_aa: CASSFNLDRKYEQYF
cdr3_nt: TGTGCCAGCAGCTTCAATCTAGACAGAAAGTACGAGCAGTACTTC

cdr3_length: 16
j_call: TRBJ2-7
d_call: .
clone_size: .
v_call: TRBV20-1
cdr3_aa: CSARPITGQNSYEQYF
cdr3_nt: TGCAGTGCTAGGCCGATAACAGGCCAAAACTCCTACGAGCAGTACTTC

cdr3_length: 11
j_call: TRBJ1-2
d_call: TRBD1
clone_size: many
v_call: TRBV19
cdr3_aa: CASSYGQGNTF
cdr3_nt: TGTGCCAGTAGTTACGGACAGGGGAACACCTTC

cdr3_length: 17
j_call: TRBJ1-6
d_call: TRBD1
clone_size: few
v_call: TRBV7-9
cdr3_aa: CASSTRTGGDLGSPLHF
cdr3_nt: TGTGCCAGCAGCACCCGGACAGGGGGCGATTTAGGTTCACCCCTCCACTTT